This record looks at one T cell receptor (beta chain) sequence and its context. Its antigen is not identified. With 60 Vbeta and 13 Jbeta primers, the PCR was carried out. Assay: immunoSEQ multiplex PCR; the TCRdb copy retains only in-frame clones and omits some. The sample shows under 200,000 clones, roughly 82% of them seen only once. There are 16 residues in the CDR3. The trim removed 4 bases at V and 0 bases at J, leaving 6 bases unmatched. CDR1 ENHRY and CDR2 SYGVKD come from the germline V gene. The sample is drawn from a study of cytomegalovirus exposure and HLA in healthy donors. Overall study: Among the roughly 400 genotyped donors, 81% were placed in the Caucasian-associated ancestry cluster. The study's findings and limits: Researchers reported in a later analysis that a missense DCLRE1C variant was tied to TCR beta V- and J-gene trimming. The likely explanation for a cluster of highly shared sequence variants was sequencing artifact. Across donors, presence/absence analyses took sequencing depth to be roughly uniform.

The chain is built from TRBV10-3 and TRBJ2-3; TRBD2 matches 8 bases. Sequencing was carried out using PBMCs. The sequence derives from a woman aged 45-65 years in good health and CMV-seronegative. CDR3 sequence (DNA): TGTGCCATCAGTGTAACTAGCGGATTCAGCACAGATACGCAGTATTTT. Encoded protein: CAISVTSGFSTDTQYF.